This T cell receptor beta chain derives from a study of regulatory T cells in long-lasting Graves disease. For this clonotype: Its antigen is not identified.

Time point noted: newly diagnosed GD, antithyroid drugs for less than 3 months. PBMC-derived RNA was used for the TCR library. Study-wide findings and caveats: Persistent disease samples used TRBV28, TRBJ1-2 and TRBJ2-5 preferentially. Patients with persistent Graves' had lower TCR diversity than newly diagnosed patients.

The germline CDR1 and CDR2 sequences are MNHEY and SVGEGT. This CDR3 is built from 17 residues. V trimming: 2 bases; J trimming: 6 bases; junction bases outside the gene matches: 12. Library construction for TCR beta used iRepertoire HTBI primers and Arm-PCR of CDR3 regions. Under the authors' procedure: About 62 TRBV and 13 to 15 TRBJ segments were identified across samples. TCRdb re-called the multiplex PCR reads through MiXCR, storing one row per CDR3 protein. The V and J calls were not made by the authors but by TCRdb's processing. The profile shows about 470,000 distinct CDR3 sequences, around 16% of them singletons. The same specimen was also included in a second study, on T cells in Graves' hyperthyroidism and ophthalmopathy. That work states: Model output signaled ophthalmopathy a median about seven months ahead of onset.

The input for sequencing was peripheral blood mononuclear cells (PBMCs), taken at new diagnosis, from a patient treated with antithyroid drugs. This rearrangement joins TRBV6-2 or TRBV6-3 to TRBJ1-5; TRBD1 matches at 8 bases. This receptor was obtained from a man aged 35 to 55 with Graves disease. CDR3 sequence: CASSYQRQGKQGQPQHF. CDR3 sequence (DNA): TGTGCCAGCAGTTACCAGAGACAGGGGAAGCAGGGTCAGCCCCAGCATTTT.